A selection of T cell receptor beta chains follows, all from one sample in a study of CD8+ T cells in alopecia areata. Here immunoSEQ multiplex PCR was the method, and the copy in TCRdb shows in-frame clones only, minus some. The sample records a few hundred thousand clones, under 70% being singletons. The starting material was CD4+ T cells sorted from blood, obtained at week 0. The receptor source for this set is a human donor with alopecia areata. Each CDR3 is given with its conserved first and last residue. D genes are given only for firm matches. Not all rows give a size; the values are once, few, many and, for expanded clones, a class.

cdr3_length	clone_size	j_call	v_call	d_call	cdr3_aa	cdr3_nt
14	.	TRBJ2-1	TRBV6-5	.	CASRSTGTINEQFF	TGTGCCAGCAGGTCCACCGGGACAATCAATGAGCAGTTCTTC
12	.	TRBJ2-7	TRBV5-1	.	CASSLQGEEQYF	TGCGCCAGCAGCTTACAGGGTGAAGAGCAGTACTTC
16	.	TRBJ1-2	TRBV7-2	.	CASSSGTIALNYGYTF	TGTGCCAGCAGCTCCGGGACAATCGCTTTAAACTATGGCTACACCTTC
13	.	TRBJ2-5	TRBV4-1	.	CASSQVHVETQYF	TGCGCCAGCAGCCAAGTGCATGTAGAGACCCAGTACTTC
12	.	TRBJ2-5	TRBV5-1	.	CASSNYQETQYF	TGCGCCAGCAGCAACTACCAAGAGACCCAGTACTTC
17	once	TRBJ2-7	TRBV7-2	TRBD2	CASSFAALAGGPYEQYF	TGTGCCAGCAGCTTCGCCGCTCTAGCGGGGGGGCCCTACGAGCAGTACTTC
14	.	TRBJ2-3	TRBV25-1	TRBD1	CASSAGGLVATQYF	TGTGCCAGCAGTGCAGGGGGTCTCGTAGCGACGCAGTATTTT
13	.	TRBJ1-5	TRBV30	.	CAWSAAGNQPQHF	TGTGCCTGGAGTGCGGCAGGGAATCAGCCCCAGCATTTT
14	.	TRBJ2-7	TRBV18	.	CASTSGGQSYEQYF	TGTGCCAGTACAAGCGGGGGACAGTCATACGAGCAGTACTTC
18	.	TRBJ2-1	TRBV9	TRBD2	CASSATSGGLSSYNEQFF	TGTGCCAGCAGCGCGACTAGCGGGGGACTTAGCTCCTACAATGAGCAGTTCTTC
13	.	TRBJ2-7	TRBV5-6	TRBD1	CASRDRGIDEQYF	TGTGCCAGCAGGGACAGGGGGATCGACGAGCAGTACTTC
16	few	TRBJ2-3	TRBV30	TRBD2	CAWSVFSGGTTDTQYF	TGTGCCTGGAGTGTATTTAGCGGGGGGACCACAGATACGCAGTATTTT
14	few	TRBJ2-1	TRBV7-8	.	CASSLQGSSGEQFF	TGTGCCAGCAGCTTACAGGGGTCGTCCGGTGAGCAGTTCTTC
17	.	TRBJ2-6	TRBV5-1	.	CASSPDGSSSGANVLTF	TGCGCCAGCAGCCCAGACGGGTCTTCCTCTGGGGCCAACGTCCTGACTTTC
15	.	TRBJ1-1	TRBV10-3	.	CAISVGLLGDSEAFF	TGTGCCATCAGTGTGGGCCTTTTAGGGGATTCCGAAGCTTTCTTT
14	.	TRBJ2-2	TRBV7-2	.	CASSVTRNTGELFF	TGTGCCAGCAGCGTGACTAGGAACACCGGGGAGCTGTTTTTT
13	.	TRBJ1-5	TRBV30	.	CAWSQLGRQPQHF	TGTGCCTGGAGTCAGTTGGGGAGGCAGCCCCAGCATTTT
14	few	TRBJ1-4	TRBV29-1	.	CSVRQLTTNEKLFF	TGCAGCGTCAGACAGCTCACAACTAATGAAAAACTGTTTTTT
13	.	TRBJ1-1	TRBV29-1	.	CSVEDNIGTEAFF	TGCAGCGTTGAAGACAATATAGGCACTGAAGCTTTCTTT